The source of this T cell receptor (beta chain) is a study of T cell responses to AZD1222 COVID-19 vaccine. Study information: Timing groups of about 4 and about 12 weeks for second doses were pooled.

About this clone: An end of the junction differs from the germline gene, which may be a read error.

The CDR3 spans 16 residues. The germline V gene encodes CDR1 SSHAT and CDR2 FNYEAQ (reference sequence). Repertoires were generated with immunoSEQ multiplex PCR, while TCRdb's copy carries only in-frame clones and drops some. The table includes roughly 120,000 clones, roughly 85% detected once. The starting material was peripheral blood, obtained on day 0 of AZD1222 vaccination. The V and J genes are TRBV7-7 and TRBJ2-2; 10 bases are a match to TRBD1. The receptor was isolated from an adult in good health. CDR3 loop: CASSRTGGGNTGELFF. The CDR3 nucleotides read TGTGCTAGCAGCCGGACAGGGGGAGGGAACACCGGGGAGCTGTTTTTT.